Sequencing of this T cell receptor beta chain was carried out in a study of T cell repertoires in cytomegalovirus infection. This clonotype was seen many times. Its matching antigen is unknown. This CDR3 region has 16 residues. With V trimmed by 5 bases and J by 0 bases, 4 bases remained unmatched. CDR1 and CDR2 (germline): SEHNR, FQNEAQ (reference sequence). In TCRdb, the reads were re-called with MiXCR into one record per CDR3 protein. The sample shows fewer than 550,000 distinct CDR3 sequences, around 10% of them seen only once. Broader study findings: Dominating the ex vivo response were HLA-C-restricted CMV-specific TCR beta clonotypes.

The source of this sequence is a human donor in good health (CMV status not recorded). Some clones in this sample may be carry-over from other donors' samples. Sequenced material: PBMCs. This rearrangement joins TRBV7-9 to TRBJ2-3, with 11 bases matching TRBD2. Here the CDR3 DNA reads TGTGCCAGCAGCCCTAGCGGGGGGAAAAGCACAGATACGCAGTATTTT. This codes for CASSPSGGKSTDTQYF.